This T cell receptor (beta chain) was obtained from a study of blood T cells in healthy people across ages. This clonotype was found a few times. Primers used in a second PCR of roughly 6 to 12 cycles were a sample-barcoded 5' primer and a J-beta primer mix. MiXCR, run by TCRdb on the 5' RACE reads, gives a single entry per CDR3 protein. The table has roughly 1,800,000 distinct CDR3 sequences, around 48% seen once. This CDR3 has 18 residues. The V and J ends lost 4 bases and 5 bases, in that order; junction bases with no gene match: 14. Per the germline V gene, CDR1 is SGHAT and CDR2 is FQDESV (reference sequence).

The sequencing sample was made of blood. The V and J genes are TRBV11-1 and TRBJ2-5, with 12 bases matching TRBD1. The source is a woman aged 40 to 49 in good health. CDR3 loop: CASSSLRDRGPSVETQYF. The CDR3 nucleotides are TGTGCCAGCAGCTCACTCCGGGACAGGGGGCCGAGCGTGGAGACCCAGTACTTC.